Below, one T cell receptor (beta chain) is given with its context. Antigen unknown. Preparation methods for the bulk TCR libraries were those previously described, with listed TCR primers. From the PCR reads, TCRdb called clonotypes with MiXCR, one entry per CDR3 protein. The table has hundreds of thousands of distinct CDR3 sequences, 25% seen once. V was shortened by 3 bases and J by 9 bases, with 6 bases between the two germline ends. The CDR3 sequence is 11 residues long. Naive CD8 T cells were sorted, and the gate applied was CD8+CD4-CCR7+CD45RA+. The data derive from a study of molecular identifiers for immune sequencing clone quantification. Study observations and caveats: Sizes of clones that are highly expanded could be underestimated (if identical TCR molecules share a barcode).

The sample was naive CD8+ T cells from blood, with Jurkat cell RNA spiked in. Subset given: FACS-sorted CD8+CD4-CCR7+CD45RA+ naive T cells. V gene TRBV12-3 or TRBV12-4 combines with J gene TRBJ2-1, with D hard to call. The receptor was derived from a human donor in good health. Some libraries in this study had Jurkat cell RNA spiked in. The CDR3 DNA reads TGTGCCAGCAGTTTTCGCCCTGAGCAGTTCTTC. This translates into CASSFRPEQFF.